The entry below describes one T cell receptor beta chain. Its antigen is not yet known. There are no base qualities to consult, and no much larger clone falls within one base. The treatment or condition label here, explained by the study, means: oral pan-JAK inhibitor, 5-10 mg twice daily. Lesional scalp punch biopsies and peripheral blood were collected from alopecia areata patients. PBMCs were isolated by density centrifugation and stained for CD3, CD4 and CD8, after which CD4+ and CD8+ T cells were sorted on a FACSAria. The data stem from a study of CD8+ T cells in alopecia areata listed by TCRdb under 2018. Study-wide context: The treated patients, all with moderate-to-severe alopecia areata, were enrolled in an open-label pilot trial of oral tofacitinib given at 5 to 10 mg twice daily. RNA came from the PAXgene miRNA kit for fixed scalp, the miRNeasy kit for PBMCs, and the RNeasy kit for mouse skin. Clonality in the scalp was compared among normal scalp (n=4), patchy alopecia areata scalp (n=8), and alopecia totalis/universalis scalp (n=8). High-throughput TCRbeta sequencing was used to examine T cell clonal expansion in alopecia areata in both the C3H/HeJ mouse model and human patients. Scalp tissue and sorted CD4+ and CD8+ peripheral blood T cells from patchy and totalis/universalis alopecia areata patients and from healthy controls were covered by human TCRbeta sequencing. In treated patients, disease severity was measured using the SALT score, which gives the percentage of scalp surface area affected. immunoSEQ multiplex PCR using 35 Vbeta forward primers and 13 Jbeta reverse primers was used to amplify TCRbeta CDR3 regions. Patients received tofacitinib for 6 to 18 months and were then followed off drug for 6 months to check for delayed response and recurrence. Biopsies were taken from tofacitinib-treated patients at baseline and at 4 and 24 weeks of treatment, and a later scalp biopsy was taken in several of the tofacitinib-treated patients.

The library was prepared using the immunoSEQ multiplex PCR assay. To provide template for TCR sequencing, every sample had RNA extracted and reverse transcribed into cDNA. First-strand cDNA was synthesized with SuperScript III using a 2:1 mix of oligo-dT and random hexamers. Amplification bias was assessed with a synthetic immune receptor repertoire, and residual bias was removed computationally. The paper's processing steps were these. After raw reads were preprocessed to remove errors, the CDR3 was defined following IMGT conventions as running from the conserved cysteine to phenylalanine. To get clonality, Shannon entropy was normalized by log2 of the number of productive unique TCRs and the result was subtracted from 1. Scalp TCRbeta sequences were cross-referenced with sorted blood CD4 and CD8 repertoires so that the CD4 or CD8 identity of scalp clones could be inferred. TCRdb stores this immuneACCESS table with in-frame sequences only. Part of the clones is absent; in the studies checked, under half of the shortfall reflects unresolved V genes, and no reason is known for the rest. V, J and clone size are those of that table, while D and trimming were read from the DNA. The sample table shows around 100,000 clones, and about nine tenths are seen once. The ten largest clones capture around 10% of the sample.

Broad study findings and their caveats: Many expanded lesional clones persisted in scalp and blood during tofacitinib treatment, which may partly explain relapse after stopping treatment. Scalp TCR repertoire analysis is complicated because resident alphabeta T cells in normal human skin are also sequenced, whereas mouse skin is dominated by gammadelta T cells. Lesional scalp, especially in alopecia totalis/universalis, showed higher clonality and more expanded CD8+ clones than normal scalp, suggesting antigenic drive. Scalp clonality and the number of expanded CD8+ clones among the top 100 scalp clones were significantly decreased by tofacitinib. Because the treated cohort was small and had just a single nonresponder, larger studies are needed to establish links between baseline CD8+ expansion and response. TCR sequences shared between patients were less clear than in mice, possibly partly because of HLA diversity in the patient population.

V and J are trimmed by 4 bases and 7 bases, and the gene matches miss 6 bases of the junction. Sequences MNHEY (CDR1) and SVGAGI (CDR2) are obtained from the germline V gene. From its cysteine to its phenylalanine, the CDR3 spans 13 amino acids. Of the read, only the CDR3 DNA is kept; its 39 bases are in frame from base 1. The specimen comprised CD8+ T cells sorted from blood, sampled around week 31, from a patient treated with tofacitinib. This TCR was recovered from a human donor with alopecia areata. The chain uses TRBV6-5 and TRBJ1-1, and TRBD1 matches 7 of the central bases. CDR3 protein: CASSFTGVNEAFF. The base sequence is TGTGCCAGCAGTTTTACAGGGGTGAATGAAGCTTTCTTT.